This TCR beta chain comes out of a study of vaccination and CD4 T cells after COVID-19. CDR1 WNHNN and CDR2 SYGVQD come from the germline V gene (reference sequence). V lost 3 bases and J lost 6, with 11 bases in between. The CDR3 is 14 residues long. Treatment in this sample: approximately 9-day PBMC culture with coronavirus spike peptide pools or control peptides (ViraFEST assay). With the Oncomine TCR Beta short-read assay, DNA from cultured CD4+ T cells was sequenced. In TCRdb, the PCR reads were re-called with MiXCR into one record per CDR3 protein. This sample has over 10,000 distinct CDR3 sequences; about 45% occur once, and the top ten carry about a fifth. In regard to this clonotype: The antigen remains undetermined.

The chain combines TRBV10-1 with TRBJ2-2; either TRBD1 or TRBD2 may supply D (5 bases each). Sequencing input: CD4+ T cells from blood, cultured in vitro. This clonotype was sampled from a human donor who had recovered from COVID-19. The CDR3 protein is CASSEEGPPGELFF. The DNA for the CDR3 is TGCGCCAGCAGTGAAGAGGGACCCCCCGGGGAGCTGTTTTTT.